Described below is a single T cell receptor beta chain sequence and its context. The antigen is undetermined. Trimming shortened V by 1 base and J by 5 bases, and 9 bases separated the two germline ends. Germline V gene lookup returns CDR1 MDHEN and CDR2 SYDVKM. This CDR3 contains 14 residues. These data come from a study of blood T cells in healthy people across ages. Regarding the study as a whole: Correlation between TCR beta diversity and naive T cell percentage was strong. Getting older went along with TCR beta diversity per million T cells dropping roughly linearly.

Combining a sample-barcoded 5' primer with a J-beta primer mix, a second PCR ran for about 7 to 11 cycles. Using its own MiXCR run on the 5' RACE reads, TCRdb lists one record per CDR3 protein. The sample includes about 1.8 million distinct CDR3 sequences, about 50% of them seen just once. Approximately 9 milliliters was the volume of peripheral blood drawn from each donor. This chain joins TRBV28 and TRBJ2-1; D remains unclear. The TCR was taken from a woman between 40 and 55 years old in good health. The sample consisted of blood. The CDR3 nucleotides read TGTGCCAGCAGTTTATCGTATCCTGACAATGAGCAGTTCTTC. It specifies CASSLSYPDNEQFF.